This T cell receptor beta chain came from a study of shared clonotypes between healthy human individuals. General study findings and limits: Against clonotypes common to all four donors, non-shared ones had lower generation probabilities. Estimated richness was generally greater in naive than memory subsets.

Every subset's genomic DNA went evenly onto several immunoSEQ plates. In the sorted-subset replicate PCRs, 200 ng DNA, 25,000 to 30,000 T cell genomes, was used. Only in-frame clones appear in the TCRdb table, and some are missing; sequencing was by immunoSEQ multiplex PCR. The sample includes over 1.5 million clones, about 98% seen only once; the top ten take 0.45%. Note on this clone: What it recognizes is unknown.

This CDR3 region has 12 residues. Germline values: CDR1 SGHTA, CDR2 FQGNSA. V shed 1 base and J shed 14 bases, with 11 bases lying between them. The sample taken for sequencing was naive CD4+ T cells sorted from blood. Sample subset: CD45RA+ positively selected. The chain recombines TRBV7-2 with TRBJ1-4; tentative D call: TRBD1 (5 bases). This receptor was taken from a man aged 25 to 45 in good health. CDR3: CASSLGQGSLFF. The CDR3 DNA follows: TGTGCCAGCAGCTTAGGTCAGGGTTCGCTGTTTTTT.